The T cell receptor (beta chain) under discussion was sequenced for a study of neurological immune-mediated disorders. Study details: Relapsing-remitting disease affected around 30, and secondary progressive 3, of 34 multiple sclerosis patients.

This clonotype was observed many times. TCRdb re-analysed the 5' RACE reads in MiXCR, keeping a single row per CDR3 protein. The sample has about 32,000 distinct CDR3 sequences; 3.8% are singletons. This CDR3 has 14 residues. Looked up from germline, CDR1 is SEHNR and CDR2 is FQNEAQ (reference sequence). Trimming cost V 6 bases and J 4 bases, with 15 bases left between them. The sample consisted of PBMCs. The receptor was isolated from a man aged 25-40 years with multiple sclerosis. V gene TRBV7-9 combines with J gene TRBJ1-1, with unresolved D. The CDR3 spells CASRDGGDGTEAFF. For the CDR3, the DNA is TGTGCCAGCAGAGACGGTGGGGATGGCACTGAAGCTTTCTTT. The full variable domain, in which reference TRBV7-9 and TRBJ1-1 provide the parts outside the CDR3, is DTGVSQNPRHKITKRGQNVTFRCDPISEHNRLYWYRQTLGQGPEFLTYFQNEAQLEKSRLLSDRFSAERPKGSFSTLEIQRTEQGDSAMYLCASRDGGDGTEAFFGQGTRLTVV.